The next 8 T cell receptor beta chains were all read from a single sample in a study of blood T cell repertoires in COVID-19. Produced via immunoSEQ multiplex PCR; TCRdb's table is partial and in-frame only. The table includes 150,000 to 200,000 clones, just under 85% detected once. Sequenced: peripheral blood. The source of these receptors is a woman aged 80 or older with acute or convalescent COVID-19.

The chain joins TRBV5-1 to TRBJ1-1, with a possible D match to TRBD1 (6 bases). The CDR3 has 15 amino acids. The V end lost 1 base, the J end lost 5 bases, and 15 bases lay between the germline ends. Germline CDR1 SGHRS, CDR2 YFSETQ. The CDR3 protein is CASSLNPQGSTEAFF. In nucleotides, the CDR3 is TGCGCCAGCAGCTTGAATCCGCAGGGGAGTACTGAAGCTTTCTTT.

The rearrangement joins TRBV6-5 to TRBJ2-7; 9 nucleotides align to TRBD2. J gave up 6 bases and V 7 bases, and 10 bases lay outside the gene matches. The germline V gene encodes CDR1 MNHEY and CDR2 SVGAGI. This CDR3 is built from 14 residues. The CDR3 nucleotides are TGTGCCAGCACTCCGACCCGGACTAGCGTCGAGCAGTACTTC. It encodes CASTPTRTSVEQYF.

V gene TRBV30 combines with J gene TRBJ1-1, with D maybe TRBD1 (5 bases). This CDR3 has 13 amino acids. CDR1 GTSNPN and CDR2 SVGIG come from the germline V gene (reference sequence). Trimming pared 3 bases from V and 8 bases from J, leaving 16 bases between. For the CDR3, the DNA is TGTGCCTGGAGCCCCCCCGGGGGAGACGAAGCTTTCTTT. Translating gives CAWSPPGGDEAFF.

Only one count was recorded for this clone. This sequence joins TRBV27 and TRBJ2-1, with a weak D call TRBD2 (6 bases). V was shortened by 11 bases and J by 0 bases, with 14 bases between the two germline ends. The germline CDR1 and CDR2 sequences are MNHEY and SMNVEV (reference sequence). The CDR3 contains 14 residues. The CDR3 DNA is TGTGCCCGCGAGCGGGTAAGCTCCTACAATGAGCAGTTCTTC. Amino acid sequence: CARERVSSYNEQFF.

The chain links TRBV7-9 to TRBJ2-7, with D uncertain. From germline, CDR1 is SEHNR and CDR2 FQNEAQ (reference sequence). The V and J ends lost 4 bases and 3 bases respectively, with 7 bases between them. This CDR3 comprises 12 residues. Here the CDR3 DNA reads TGTGCCAGCAGCTCCACTCTCTACGAGCAGTACTTC. Residues: CASSSTLYEQYF.

V usage is TRBV18 and J usage is TRBJ2-3; the D is unclear. This CDR3 spans 15 amino acids. V lost 0 bases to trimming and J lost 0 bases, with 7 bases between them. CDR1 is KGHSH, CDR2 LQKENI, per germline. CDR3 in amino acids: CASSPPSQSTDTQYF. The CDR3, as DNA: TGTGCCAGCTCACCACCTAGCCAGAGCACAGATACGCAGTATTTT.

The chain links TRBV3-1 (or the pseudogene TRBV3-2) to TRBJ1-1; 10 bases are a match to TRBD1. Germline V lookup: CDR1 LGHDT, CDR2 YNNKEL (reference sequence). V lost 8 bases to trimming and J lost 4 bases; unmatched junction nucleotides: 4. This CDR3 has 13 amino acids. The chain's CDR3 is CASGDRGSTEAFF. CDR3 sequence (DNA): TGTGCCAGCGGGGACAGGGGTAGCACTGAAGCTTTCTTT.

This chain's CDR3 is CASSLGRSGVVGLENTEAFF. In DNA, the CDR3 is TGCGCCAGCAGCTTGGGACGATCGGGGGTGGTTGGCCTTGAAAACACTGAAGCTTTCTTT. V is TRBV5-1 and J is TRBJ1-1, with D maybe TRBD1 (5 bases). Germline V lookup: CDR1 SGHRS, CDR2 YFSETQ. CDR3 length: 20 residues. Trimming cost V 0 bases and J 2 bases, with 26 bases left between them.